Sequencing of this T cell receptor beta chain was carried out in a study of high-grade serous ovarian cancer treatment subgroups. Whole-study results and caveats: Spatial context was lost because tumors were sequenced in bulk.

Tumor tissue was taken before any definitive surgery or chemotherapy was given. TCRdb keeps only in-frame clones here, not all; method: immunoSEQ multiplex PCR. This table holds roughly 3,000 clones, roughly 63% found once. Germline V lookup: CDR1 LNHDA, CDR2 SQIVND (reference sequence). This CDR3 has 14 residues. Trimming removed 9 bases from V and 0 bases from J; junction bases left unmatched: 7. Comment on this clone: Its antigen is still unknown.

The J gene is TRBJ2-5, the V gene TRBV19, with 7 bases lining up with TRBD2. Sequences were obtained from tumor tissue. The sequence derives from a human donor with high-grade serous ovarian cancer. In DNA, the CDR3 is TGTGCCAGCAGTGGGCTAGCGGACCAAGAGACCCAGTACTTC. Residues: CASSGLADQETQYF.